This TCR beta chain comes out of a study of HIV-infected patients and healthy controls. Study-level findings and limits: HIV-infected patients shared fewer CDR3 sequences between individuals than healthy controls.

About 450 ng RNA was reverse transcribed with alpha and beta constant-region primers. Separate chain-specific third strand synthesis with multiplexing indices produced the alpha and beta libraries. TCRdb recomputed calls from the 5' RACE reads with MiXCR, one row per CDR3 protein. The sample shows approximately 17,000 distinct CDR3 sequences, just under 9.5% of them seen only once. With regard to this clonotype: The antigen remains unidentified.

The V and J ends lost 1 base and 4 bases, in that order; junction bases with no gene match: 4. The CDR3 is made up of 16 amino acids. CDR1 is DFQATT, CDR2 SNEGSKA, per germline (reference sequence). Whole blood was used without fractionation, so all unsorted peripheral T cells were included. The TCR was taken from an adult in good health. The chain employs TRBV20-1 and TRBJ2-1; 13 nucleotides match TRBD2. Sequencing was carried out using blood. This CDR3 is CSARGSGLAGYNEQFF. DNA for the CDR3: TGCAGTGCTAGAGGATCGGGACTAGCGGGATACAATGAGCAGTTCTTC.